The source of this TCR beta chain is a study of shared clonotypes between healthy human individuals. About the research overall: The cohort comprised a couple of women and a few men. Their ages spanned 18 to 49 years.

V lost 10 bases, J lost 5 bases, and 15 bases stayed unmatched. The CDR3 is 15 residues long. Germline values: CDR1 MNHEY, CDR2 SMNVEV (reference sequence). Profiling relied on immunoSEQ multiplex PCR, and the TCRdb table lists in-frame clones only, not all of them. The sample holds under 600,000 clones, approximately 97% seen once. This chain connects TRBV27 to TRBJ2-5; 8 nucleotides agree with TRBD2. This TCR was sampled from a woman aged 25-40 years in good health. Sequencing used naive CD4+ T cells sorted from blood. Sample subset: CD45RA+ positively selected. The CDR3 spells CAIRPGGGGRETQYF. CDR3 bases: TGTGCCATCCGCCCGGGGGGGGGAGGAAGGGAGACCCAGTACTTC.